The 23 T cell receptor beta chains given below trace back to one sample, sequenced in a study of T cell repertoires in cytomegalovirus infection. These TCRs' antigens remain unknown. TCRdb processed the reads anew with MiXCR; each CDR3 protein has one entry. The data hold some 560,000 distinct CDR3 sequences, with under 45% observed a single time. Sequencing used cultured PBMCs, obtained from culture after CMV antigen stimulation. The receptors were sampled from a human donor in good health (CMV status not recorded). Some clones in this sample may be carry-over from other donors' samples.

In DNA, the CDR3 is TGTGCCAGCAGCTTAGTTGGGCAGGGGTACACTGAAGCTTTCTTT. Protein product: CASSLVGQGYTEAFF. The rearrangement joins TRBV7-2 to TRBJ1-1, with a possible D match to TRBD1 (6 bases). This CDR3 comprises 15 residues. V was trimmed by 1 base and J by 3 bases, leaving 12 bases between them. CDR1 is SGHTA, CDR2 FQGNSA, per germline.

The V gene is TRBV7-2, the J gene TRBJ1-6, with D uncertain. The V gene's germline CDR1 is SGHTA and CDR2 FQGNSA. The V and J ends lost 1 base and 8 bases respectively, with 12 bases between them. CDR3 length: 15 amino acids. CDR3 DNA: TGTGCCAGCAGCTTAGAATCTCAGCCCCATTCACCCCTCCACTTT. It yields the protein CASSLESQPHSPLHF.

There are a few counts of this clonotype. This chain connects TRBV7-6 to TRBJ2-7, with unresolved D. The V end was cut by 5 bases, the J end by 6 bases, with 11 bases between. The CDR3 consists of 12 residues. CDR1 SGHVS and CDR2 FNYEAQ come from the germline V gene. The CDR3 DNA reads as TGTGCCAGCAGCGGGCTGACTGGCGAGCAGTACTTC. Protein: CASSGLTGEQYF.

The V call is TRBV28, the J call TRBJ2-5; no clear D gene. Germline V CDR1 and CDR2: MDHEN, SYDVKM. V was shortened by 6 bases and J by 2 bases, with 19 bases between the two germline ends. CDR3 length: 16 residues. Here the CDR3 reads CASRSEVGRKQETQYF. Here the CDR3 DNA reads TGTGCCAGCAGATCTGAAGTAGGACGGAAACAAGAGACCCAGTACTTC. Full variable domain (remainder filled in from reference TRBV28 and TRBJ2-5): DVKVTQSSRYLVKRTGEKVFLECVQDMDHENMFWYRQDPGLGLRLIYFSYDVKMKEKGDIPEGYSVSREKKERFSLILESASTNQTSMYLCASRSEVGRKQETQYFGPGTRLLVL.

A few counts support this clonotype. This chain uses TRBV7-6 with TRBJ2-3; D is unclear. The length of the CDR3 is 16 residues. Germline CDR1 reads SGHVS; CDR2 reads FNYEAQ. Deletions cut 2 bases from V and 5 bases from J, with 17 bases between. The CDR3 DNA follows: TGTGCCAGCAGCTTATCTGTGTCGACCCTCCGAGATACGCAGTATTTT. It yields the protein CASSLSVSTLRDTQYF.

The chain combines TRBV25-1 with TRBJ2-7; 13 bases agree with TRBD2. The CDR3 contains 18 residues. Germline V gives CDR1 MGHDK, CDR2 SYGVNS. Unmatched junction bases numbered 17, after V lost 5 bases and J lost 7 bases. The CDR3 sequence: CASSKASQLAGGPWEQYF. In nucleotides, the CDR3 is TGTGCCAGCAGTAAAGCATCACAACTAGCGGGAGGGCCTTGGGAGCAGTACTTC.

Details on this clonotype: A junction boundary mismatches the germline segment, possibly from a read error. This chain links TRBV7-4 with TRBJ2-1; TRBD2 aligns across 7 bases. This CDR3 region has 12 residues. Germline values: CDR1 SGHVT, CDR2 SQSDAQ. CDR3 region: CASTLGSGGQFF. The CDR3 nucleotides are TGTGCCAGCACCTTAGGTTCGGGGGGGCAGTTCTTC.

This chain links TRBV10-2 with TRBJ2-7, with 8 bases that match TRBD2. The germline CDR1 and CDR2 sequences are WSHSY and SAAADI. V shed 3 bases, J shed 6 bases, and the junction held 10 bases outside the gene matches. There are 15 residues in the CDR3. The CDR3 nucleotides are TGCGCCAGCAGTGAAGGAGGGGGACTAGTCCGCGAGCAGTACTTC. Its translation is CASSEGGGLVREQYF.

This clonotype was seen more than once but under ten times. The V and J genes are TRBV7-2 and TRBJ2-7; 8 nucleotides align to TRBD1. Per germline, CDR1 SGHTA and CDR2 FQGNSA. V lost 1 base and J lost 4; bases outside the gene matches: 9. The CDR3 is 16 residues long. The CDR3 coding sequence is TGTGCCAGCAGCTTAGTGGCGGGACAGGACGGATACGAGCAGTACTTC. The encoded protein is CASSLVAGQDGYEQYF.

This clonotype was recorded many times. V is TRBV7-6 and J is TRBJ1-6; 9 bases match TRBD1. This CDR3 is built from 14 residues. Germline CDR1 reads SGHVS; CDR2 reads FNYEAQ. Germline trimming cut 5 bases from V and 7 bases from J; bases unmatched to any gene: 3. As DNA, the CDR3 is TGTGCCAGCAGCCAGGACAGGGGAAATTCACCCCTCCACTTT. It specifies CASSQDRGNSPLHF.

This clonotype has a handful of counts. The rearrangement links TRBV7-8 to TRBJ2-2; D not certain. The CDR3 sequence is 13 residues long. V was pared by 1 base and J by 6 bases, with 6 bases between. The germline gives CDR1 SGHVS, CDR2 FQNEAQ. The CDR3: CASSLEAPGELFF. CDR3 DNA sequence: TGTGCCAGCAGCTTAGAAGCCCCCGGGGAGCTGTTTTTT.

In this sample, this clonotype turned up a few times. The rearrangement joins TRBV29-1 to TRBJ1-2; D gene ambiguous. The CDR3 contains 11 residues. The germline V gene has CDR1 SQVTM and CDR2 ANQGSEA. V was shortened by 0 bases and J by 8 bases, with 7 bases between the two germline ends. The CDR3 reads CSVEDREGYTF. The CDR3 DNA is TGCAGCGTTGAAGATCGCGAAGGCTACACCTTC.

This rearrangement joins TRBV7-6 to TRBJ2-7; 10 bases fit TRBD1. The CDR3 has 16 amino acids. Germline V gene sequence: CDR1 SGHVS, CDR2 FNYEAQ. V shed 4 bases, J shed 2 bases, and the junction held 8 bases outside the gene matches. The CDR3 DNA reads TGTGCCAGCAGCTACCGGGACAGGGGTGAGCCCTACGAGCAGTACTTC. It codes for CASSYRDRGEPYEQYF.

As regards this clonotype: The germline gene is not matched at one end of the junction; a read error may be the cause. This rearrangement joins TRBV27 to TRBJ2-1, with D hard to call. CDR1 and CDR2 from the germline V gene are MNHEY and SMNVEV (reference sequence). This CDR3 comprises 14 residues. In DNA, the CDR3 is TGTGCCAGCCGTTTGGCAGGTGGGATCAATGAGCAGTTCTTC. Residues: CASRLAGGINEQFF.

CDR3 sequence: CASSLGLDPQVQYF. The CDR3 DNA reads as TGTGCCAGCAGCTTGGGACTAGACCCTCAGGTGCAGTACTTC. The gene calls are TRBV5-4 and TRBJ2-7; tentative D call: TRBD2 (6 bases). Trimming cost V 0 bases and J 9 bases, with 16 bases left between them. This CDR3 contains 14 residues. CDR1 is SGHNT and CDR2 is YYREEE in the germline V gene (reference sequence).

This rearrangement joins TRBV7-9 to TRBJ2-7; D is possibly TRBD1 (5 bases). The germline CDR1 and CDR2 sequences are SEHNR and FQNEAQ (reference sequence). CDR3 length equals 12 residues. The ends were cut back, 3 bases at V and 10 bases at J, with 13 bases in the middle. CDR3 nucleotides: TGTGCCAGCAGCTTCGATCAGGGTGGACAGTACTTC. Encoded protein: CASSFDQGGQYF.

This clonotype was detected once. V usage is TRBV4-2 and J usage is TRBJ1-4; D may be TRBD1 (6 bases). V lost 5 bases and J 5 bases, leaving 15 bases between the germline ends. Germline CDR1 reads LGHNA; CDR2 reads YNFKEQ. There are 15 residues in the CDR3. The CDR3 region is CASSASGGHNEKLFF. CDR3 sequence (DNA): TGTGCCAGCAGCGCCTCCGGGGGCCACAATGAAAAACTGTTTTTT.

In this sample, this clonotype turned up a few times. The rearrangement links TRBV7-9 to TRBJ2-7; 7 bases are shared with TRBD1. Germline values: CDR1 SEHNR, CDR2 FQNEAQ (reference sequence). Unmatched junction bases numbered 4, after V lost 3 bases and J lost 2 bases. This CDR3 has 14 residues. In nucleotides, the CDR3 is TGTGCCAGCAGCTTGTGGGACAGTCCCTACGAGCAGTACTTC. Its protein product is CASSLWDSPYEQYF.

This chain connects TRBV10-3 to TRBJ2-1; D gene unclear. V lost 5 bases to trimming and J lost 5 bases, with 4 bases between them. Germline lookup yields CDR1 ENHRY and CDR2 SYGVKD. The CDR3 covers 11 residues. The CDR3: CAISMNNEQFF. CDR3 in DNA: TGTGCCATCAGTATGAACAATGAGCAGTTCTTC.

The chain uses TRBV19 and TRBJ2-7, with TRBD1 matching over 8 bases. Trimming at V came to 3 bases and at J to 6 bases, leaving 10 bases not matched to a gene. The CDR3 extends over 15 amino acids. CDR1 and CDR2 from the germline V gene are LNHDA and SQIVND (reference sequence). CDR3 sequence: CASSMGPGGSREQYF. The DNA of the CDR3 is TGTGCCAGTAGTATGGGGCCAGGGGGCTCCCGCGAGCAGTACTTC.

This clonotype was observed a few times. The V gene is TRBV20-1, the J gene TRBJ1-5; D not certain. V lost 6 bases and J lost 4, with 13 bases in between. CDR1 is DFQATT, CDR2 SNEGSKA, per germline (reference sequence). This CDR3 spans 13 amino acids. The CDR3 sequence: CSAVGTTNQPQHF. The CDR3 DNA reads TGCAGTGCGGTAGGTACGACGAATCAGCCCCAGCATTTT.

This clonotype was picked up a small number of times. The chain recombines TRBV7-9 with TRBJ2-1; 12 bases are a match to TRBD2. V shed 5 bases, J shed 7 bases, and the junction held 9 bases outside the gene matches. The CDR3 sequence is 16 residues long. Germline loops: CDR1 SEHNR, CDR2 FQNEAQ (reference sequence). In DNA form, the CDR3 reads TGTGCCAGCAGCCTACTAGGACTAGCGGGGAAGAATGAGCAGTTCTTC. Its translation is CASSLLGLAGKNEQFF.

J is TRBJ2-5 and V is TRBV5-1; 15 bases fit TRBD2. With V trimmed by 4 bases and J by 5 bases, 9 bases remained unmatched. Germline CDR1 reads SGHRS; CDR2 reads YFSETQ. This CDR3 region has 17 residues. DNA for the CDR3: TGCGCCAGCAGCCCCGGACTAGCGGGAGGGCAGCGGGAGACCCAGTACTTC. This sequence encodes CASSPGLAGGQRETQYF.